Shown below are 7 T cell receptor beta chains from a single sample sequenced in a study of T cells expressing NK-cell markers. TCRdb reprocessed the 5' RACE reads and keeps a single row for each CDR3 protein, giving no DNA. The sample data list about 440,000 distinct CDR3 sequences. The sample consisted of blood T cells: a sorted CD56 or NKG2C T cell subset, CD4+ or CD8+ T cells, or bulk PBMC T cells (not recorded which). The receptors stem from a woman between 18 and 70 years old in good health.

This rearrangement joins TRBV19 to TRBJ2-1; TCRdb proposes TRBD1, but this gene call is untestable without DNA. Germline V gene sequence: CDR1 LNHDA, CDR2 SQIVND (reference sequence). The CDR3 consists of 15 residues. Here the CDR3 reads CASSIPGQGYNEQFF.

The CDR3: CSADRDGELFF. The chain carries TRBV20-1 and TRBJ2-2; with no DNA, the TCRdb D assignment of TRBD1 cannot be verified. Looked up from germline, CDR1 is DFQATT and CDR2 is SNEGSKA (reference sequence). The CDR3 runs to 11 residues.

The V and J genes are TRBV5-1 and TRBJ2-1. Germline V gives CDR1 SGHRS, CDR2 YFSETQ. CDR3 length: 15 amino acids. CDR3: CASSFWREGQHEQFF.

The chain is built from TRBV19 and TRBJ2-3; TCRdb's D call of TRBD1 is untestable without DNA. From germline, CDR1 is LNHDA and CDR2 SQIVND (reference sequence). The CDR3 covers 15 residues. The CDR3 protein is CASIGTGGAADTQYF.

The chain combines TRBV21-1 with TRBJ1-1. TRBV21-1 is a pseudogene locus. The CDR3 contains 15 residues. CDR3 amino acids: CASSKAVLKNTEAFF.

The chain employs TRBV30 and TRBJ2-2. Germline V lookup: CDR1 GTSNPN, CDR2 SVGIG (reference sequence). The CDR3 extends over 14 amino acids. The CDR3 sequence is CAWSVVGNTGELFF.

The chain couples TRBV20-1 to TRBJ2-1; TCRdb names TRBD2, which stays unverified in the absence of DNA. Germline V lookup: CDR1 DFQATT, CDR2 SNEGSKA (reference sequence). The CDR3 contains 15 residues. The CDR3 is CSAGAGLATGGGQFF.